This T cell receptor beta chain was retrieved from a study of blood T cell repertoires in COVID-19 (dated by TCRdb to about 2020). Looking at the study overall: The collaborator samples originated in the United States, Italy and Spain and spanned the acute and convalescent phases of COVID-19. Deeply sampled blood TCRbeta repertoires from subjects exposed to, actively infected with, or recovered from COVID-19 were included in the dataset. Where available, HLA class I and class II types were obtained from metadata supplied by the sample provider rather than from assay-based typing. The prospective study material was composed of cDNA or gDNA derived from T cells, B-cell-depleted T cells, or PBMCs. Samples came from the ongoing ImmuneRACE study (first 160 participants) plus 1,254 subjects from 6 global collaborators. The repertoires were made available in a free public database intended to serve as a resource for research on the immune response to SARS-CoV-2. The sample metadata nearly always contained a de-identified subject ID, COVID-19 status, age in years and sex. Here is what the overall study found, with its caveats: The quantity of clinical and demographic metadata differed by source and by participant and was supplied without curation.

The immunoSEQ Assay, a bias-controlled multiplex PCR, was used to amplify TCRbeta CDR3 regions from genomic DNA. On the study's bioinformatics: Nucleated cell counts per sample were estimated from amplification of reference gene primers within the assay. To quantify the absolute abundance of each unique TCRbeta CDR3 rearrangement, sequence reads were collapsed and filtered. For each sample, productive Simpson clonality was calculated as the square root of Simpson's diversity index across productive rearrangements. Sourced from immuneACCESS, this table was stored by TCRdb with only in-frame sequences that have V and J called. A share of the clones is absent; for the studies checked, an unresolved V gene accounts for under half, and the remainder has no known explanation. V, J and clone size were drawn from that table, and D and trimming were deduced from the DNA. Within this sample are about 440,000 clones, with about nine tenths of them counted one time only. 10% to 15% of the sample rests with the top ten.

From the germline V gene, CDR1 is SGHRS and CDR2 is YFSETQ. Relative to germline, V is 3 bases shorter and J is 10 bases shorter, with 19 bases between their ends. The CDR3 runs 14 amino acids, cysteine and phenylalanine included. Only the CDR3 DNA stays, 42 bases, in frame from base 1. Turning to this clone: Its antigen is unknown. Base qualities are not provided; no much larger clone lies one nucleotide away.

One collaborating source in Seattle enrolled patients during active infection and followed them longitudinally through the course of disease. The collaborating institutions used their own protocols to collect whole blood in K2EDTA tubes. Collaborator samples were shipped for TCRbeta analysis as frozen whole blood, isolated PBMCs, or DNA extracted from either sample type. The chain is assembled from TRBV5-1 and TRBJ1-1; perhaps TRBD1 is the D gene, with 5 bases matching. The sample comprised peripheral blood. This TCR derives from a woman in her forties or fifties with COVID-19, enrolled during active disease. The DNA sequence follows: TGCGCCAGCAGCTCGGGGGGTTGGGTCGCGGGAGCTTTCTTT. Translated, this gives CASSSGGWVAGAFF. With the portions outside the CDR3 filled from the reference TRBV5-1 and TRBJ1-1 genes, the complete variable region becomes KAGVTQTPRYLIKTRGQQVTLSCSPISGHRSVSWYQQTPGQGLQFLFEYFSETQRNKGNFPGRFSGRQFSNSRSEMNVSTLELGDSALYLCASSSGGWVAGAFFGQGTRLTVV.